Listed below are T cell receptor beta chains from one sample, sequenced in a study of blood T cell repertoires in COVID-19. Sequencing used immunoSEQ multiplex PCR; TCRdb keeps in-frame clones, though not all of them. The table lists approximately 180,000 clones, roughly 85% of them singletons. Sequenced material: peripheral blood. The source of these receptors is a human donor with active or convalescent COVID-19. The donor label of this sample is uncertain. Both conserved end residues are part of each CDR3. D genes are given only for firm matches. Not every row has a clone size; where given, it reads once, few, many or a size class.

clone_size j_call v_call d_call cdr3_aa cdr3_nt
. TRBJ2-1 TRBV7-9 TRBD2 CASSLGGGRDEQFF TGTGCCAGCAGCTTAGGCGGGGGAAGGGATGAGCAGTTCTTC
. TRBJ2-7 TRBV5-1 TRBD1 CASSPGQFSSYEQYF TGCGCCAGCAGCCCGGGACAGTTTAGCTCCTACGAGCAGTACTTC
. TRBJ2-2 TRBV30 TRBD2 CAWSLGTSPGELFF TGTGCCTGGAGTCTAGGGACTAGCCCCGGGGAGCTGTTTTTT
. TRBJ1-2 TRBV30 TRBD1 CAWRVTGGARYYGYTF TGTGCCTGGAGGGTGACAGGGGGCGCGAGATACTATGGCTACACCTTC
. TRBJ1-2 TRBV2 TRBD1 CASSEGQGSNYGYTF TGTGCCAGCAGTGAAGGACAGGGAAGCAACTATGGCTACACCTTC
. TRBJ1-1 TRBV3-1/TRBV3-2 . CASSTPLGGPDTEAFF TGTGCCAGCAGCACACCCCTCGGGGGGCCTGACACTGAAGCTTTCTTT
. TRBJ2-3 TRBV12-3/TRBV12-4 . CASSPSPGDREYF TGTGCCAGCAGCCCCTCCCCGGGGGATAGGGAGTATTTT
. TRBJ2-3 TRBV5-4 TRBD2 CAIRGGLAGGPSTDTQYF TGTGCCATCCGGGGGGGACTAGCGGGAGGACCTAGCACAGATACGCAGTATTTT
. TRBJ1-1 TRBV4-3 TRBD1 CASSQSQGAATEAFF TGCGCCAGCAGCCAATCACAGGGGGCGGCCACTGAAGCTTTCTTT
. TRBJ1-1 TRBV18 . CASSPTKTGNTEAFF TGTGCCAGCTCACCTACAAAAACGGGGAACACTGAAGCTTTCTTT
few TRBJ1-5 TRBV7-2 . CASSLLSQAGPQHF TGTGCCAGCAGCTTACTGTCGCAGGCGGGGCCCCAGCATTTT
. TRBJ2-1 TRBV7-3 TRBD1 CASSLFPPGQGGLGQFF TGTGCCAGCAGCTTATTCCCACCGGGACAGGGAGGGTTGGGGCAGTTCTTC
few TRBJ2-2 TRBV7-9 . CASSSRVTGELFF TGTGCCAGCAGCTCTAGAGTGACCGGGGAGCTGTTTTTT
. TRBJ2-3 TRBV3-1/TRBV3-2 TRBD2 CASSPHRGSGGPPDTQYF TGTGCCAGCAGCCCCCACCGTGGGTCGGGGGGGCCACCAGATACGCAGTATTTT
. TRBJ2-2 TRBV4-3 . CASSQDPAGNTGELFF TGCGCCAGCAGCCAAGACCCGGCAGGGAACACCGGGGAGCTGTTTTTT
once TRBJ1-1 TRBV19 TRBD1 CASSQGTGIGRMNTEAFF TGTGCCAGTAGTCAGGGGACAGGGATAGGAAGAATGAACACTGAAGCTTTCTTT
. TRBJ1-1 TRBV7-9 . CASSYVGRGAFF TGTGCCAGCAGCTATGTAGGGAGGGGAGCTTTCTTT
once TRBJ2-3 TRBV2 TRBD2 CASQSSWTSGTDTQYF TGTGCCAGCCAGAGCTCCTGGACTAGCGGGACAGATACGCAGTATTTT
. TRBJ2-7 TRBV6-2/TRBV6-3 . CASSPKLSGRPLF TGTGCCAGCAGCCCTAAGCTTTCCGGCAGGCCCCTCTTC
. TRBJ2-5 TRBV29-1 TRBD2 CSVALAGGPETQYF TGCAGCGTCGCCTTAGCGGGAGGGCCGGAGACCCAGTACTTC
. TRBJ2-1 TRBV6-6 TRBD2 CASSPGGGTFTSGAYNEQFF TGTGCCAGCAGTCCCGGGGGTGGGACATTTACTAGCGGGGCCTACAATGAGCAGTTCTTC
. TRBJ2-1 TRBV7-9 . CASSSTLSYPEQFF TGTGCCAGCAGCTCGACCCTTAGCTACCCGGAGCAGTTCTTC
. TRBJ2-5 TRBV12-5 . CASGLPYGRPQETQYF TGTGCTAGTGGTTTGCCTTACGGTCGCCCCCAAGAGACCCAGTACTTC
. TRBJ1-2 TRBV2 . CASSGRSFHTF TGTGCCAGCAGTGGAAGGAGTTTTCACACCTTC
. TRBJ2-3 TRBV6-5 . CASRPGTYSTDTQYF TGTGCCAGCAGACCCGGGACTTATTCGACAGATACGCAGTATTTT
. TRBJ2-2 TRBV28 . CASTPVGQNTGELFF TGTGCCAGCACCCCTGTAGGACAGAACACCGGGGAGCTGTTTTTT
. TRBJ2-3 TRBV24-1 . CATSLGTSREGHSPDTQYF TGTGCCACCAGTTTAGGGACGTCCAGAGAGGGACACTCCCCAGATACGCAGTATTTT
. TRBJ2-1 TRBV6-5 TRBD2 CASRVAGGPQFF TGTGCCAGCAGGGTAGCGGGAGGGCCTCAGTTCTTC
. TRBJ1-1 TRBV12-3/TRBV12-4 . CASSFQWNTEAFF TGTGCCAGCAGTTTTCAGTGGAACACTGAAGCTTTCTTT
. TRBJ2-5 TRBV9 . CASSAQGLTVETQYF TGTGCCAGCAGCGCGCAGGGCCTCACTGTGGAGACCCAGTACTTC
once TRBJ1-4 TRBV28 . CASTEGGGVANEKLFF TGTGCCAGCACCGAGGGTGGGGGGGTAGCTAATGAAAAACTGTTTTTT
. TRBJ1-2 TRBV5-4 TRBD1 CASSLATGVPIANYGYTF TGTGCCAGCAGCTTGGCGACAGGGGTCCCAATCGCTAACTATGGCTACACCTTC
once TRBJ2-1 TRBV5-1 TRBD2 CASSPLLAGGPNEQFF TGCGCCAGCAGCCCTTTACTAGCGGGAGGGCCCAATGAGCAGTTCTTC
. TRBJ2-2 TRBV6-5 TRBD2 CASISGHTNTGELFF TGTGCCAGCATTAGCGGGCACACGAACACCGGGGAGCTGTTTTTT
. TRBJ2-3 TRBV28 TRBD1 CASGTGPTDTQYF TGTGCCAGCGGGACAGGGCCCACAGATACGCAGTATTTT
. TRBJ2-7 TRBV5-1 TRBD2 CASSPSAGDEQYF TGCGCCAGCAGCCCCTCGGCGGGGGATGAGCAGTACTTC
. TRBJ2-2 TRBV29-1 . CSAQNPTGSGELFF TGCAGCGCGCAAAACCCCACAGGGTCCGGGGAGCTGTTTTTT
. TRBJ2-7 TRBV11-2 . CASSLGQFDEQYF TGTGCCAGCAGCTTAGGCCAGTTTGACGAGCAGTACTTC
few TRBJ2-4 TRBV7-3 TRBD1 CASSGRRGSGIQYF TGTGCCAGCAGCGGCCGCAGGGGGTCGGGCATTCAGTACTTC
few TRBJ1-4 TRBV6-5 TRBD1 CASSWDRVQLFF TGTGCCAGCAGTTGGGACAGGGTTCAACTGTTTTTT